This T cell receptor (beta chain) was retrieved from a study of cytotoxic CD8 clonotypes in ibrutinib-treated CLL. Study results and limitations: Higher circulating CD8+ T-cell counts strongly accompanied higher baseline clonality, above age-matched healthy donors. Contraction or stability on treatment characterized the public clonotypes, which were uncommon.

In regard to this clone: The antigen is unknown.

TCRdb keeps only in-frame clones here, not all; method: immunoSEQ multiplex PCR. The sample has some 310,000 clones, roughly 80% seen once. The sample in question was PBMCs, obtained before ibrutinib treatment. The clonotype comes from a human donor with chronic lymphocytic leukemia.

The CDR3 sequence: CASSALTGAPYEQYF. The CDR3, as DNA: TGTGCCAGCAGTGCCCTGACAGGGGCTCCCTACGAGCAGTACTTC. The chain employs TRBV27 and TRBJ2-7; TRBD1 agrees at 8 bases. V lost 5 bases to trimming and J lost 2 bases; unmatched junction nucleotides: 8. Germline loops: CDR1 MNHEY, CDR2 SMNVEV (reference sequence). This CDR3 comprises 15 residues.